These 3 T cell receptor beta chains were sequenced from one sample in a study of T-cell reconstitution after alpha-beta-depleted transplantation in children. TCRbeta library construction was performed incorporating unique molecular identifiers. TCRdb re-analysed the PCR reads in MiXCR, keeping a single row per CDR3 protein. The sample lists about 250,000 distinct CDR3 sequences; roughly a quarter were seen once. Sequencing was performed on PBMCs, mostly from graft donor cells, taken 360 days after TCRalphabeta/CD19-depleted stem cell transplant. The receptors originated from a female patient aged 2-10 years who had a stem cell transplant for congenital amegakaryocytic thrombocytopenia, so the T cells may come from the graft donor.

The chain couples TRBV11-2 to TRBJ2-5; either TRBD1 or TRBD2 may supply D (5 bases each). This CDR3 is 13 amino acids long. V was cut by 1 base and J by 4 bases, with 7 bases left in between. In germline, CDR1 is SGHAT, CDR2 FQNNGV. The CDR3 DNA reads as TGTGCCAGCAGCTTAGGGGGGACAGAGACCCAGTACTTC. Its translation is CASSLGGTETQYF.

This clonotype appeared a few times. The V and J genes are TRBV9 and TRBJ2-3, with 9 nucleotides matching TRBD2. The germline V gene has CDR1 SGDLS and CDR2 YYNGEE. The CDR3 extends over 15 amino acids. The trim removed 1 base at V and 6 bases at J, leaving 6 bases unmatched. CDR3 protein: CASSVQGSGGDTQYF. The CDR3 DNA is TGTGCCAGCAGCGTACAAGGTAGCGGGGGCGATACGCAGTATTTT.

This clonotype was observed a few times. The V gene is TRBV12-3 or TRBV12-4, the J gene TRBJ2-3, with D uncertain. The CDR3 totals 15 residues. Trimming pared 1 base from V and 2 bases from J, leaving 10 bases between. The CDR3 DNA reads as TGTGCCAGCAGTTTAGGGCGGAAATACACAGATACGCAGTATTTT. This encodes CASSLGRKYTDTQYF.